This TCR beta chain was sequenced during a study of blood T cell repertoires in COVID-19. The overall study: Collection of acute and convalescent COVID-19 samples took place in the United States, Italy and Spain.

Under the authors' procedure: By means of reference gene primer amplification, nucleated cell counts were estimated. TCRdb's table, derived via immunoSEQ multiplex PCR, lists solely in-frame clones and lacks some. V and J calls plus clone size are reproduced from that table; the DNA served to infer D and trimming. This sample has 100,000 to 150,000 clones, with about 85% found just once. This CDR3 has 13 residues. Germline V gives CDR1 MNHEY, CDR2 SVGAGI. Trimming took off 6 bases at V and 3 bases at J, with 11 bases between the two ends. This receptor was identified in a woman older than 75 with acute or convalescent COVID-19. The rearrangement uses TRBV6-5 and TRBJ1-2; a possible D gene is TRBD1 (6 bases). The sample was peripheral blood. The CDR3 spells CASRATGYYGYTF. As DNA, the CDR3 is TGTGCCAGCAGGGCAACAGGGTACTATGGCTACACCTTC.